These 14 T cell receptor beta chains were sequenced from one sample in a study of blood T cell repertoires in COVID-19 (dated by TCRdb to the early 2020s). Receptor amplification or capture employed the immunoSEQ multiplex PCR assay. TCRdb limited this immuneACCESS table to in-frame rearrangements with V and J called. A share of clones is missing; checked studies link under half to unresolved V genes, and the rest is unexplained. Counted in this sample were about 200,000 clones; roughly nine tenths of them appeared once. The ten largest account for 2% to 2.5% of the sample. Sample: PBMCs or T cells enriched from blood (not recorded which). The receptor source for this set is a woman in her twenties or thirties who had recovered from COVID-19.

V and J are TRBV27 and TRBJ1-4; 10 bases are shared with TRBD1. V dropped 3 bases and J dropped 7; count of bases not matched to a gene: 14. Germline V gene lookup returns CDR1 MNHEY and CDR2 SMNVEV (reference sequence). CDR3 length: 18 residues. The CDR3: CASSFGSGVGDRGEKLFF. The CDR3 nucleotides read TGTGCCAGCAGTTTTGGGAGCGGGGTCGGGGACAGGGGTGAAAAACTGTTTTTT. The full variable domain, completed using reference TRBV27 and TRBJ1-4, is EAQVTQNPRYLITVTGKKLTVTCSQNMNHEYMSWYRQDPGLGLRQIYYSMNVEVTDKGDVPEGYKVSRKEKRNFPLILESPSPNQTSLYFCASSFGSGVGDRGEKLFFGSGTQLSVL.

The sample holds a few counts of this clone. The V call is TRBV6-5, the J call TRBJ1-2; no firm D call. With 4 bases removed from V and 4 bases from J, the gap between germline ends came to 13 bases. The CDR3 consists of 14 residues. Germline CDR1 MNHEY, CDR2 SVGAGI. CDR3 amino acids: CASSLTGLRYGYTF. CDR3 in DNA: TGTGCCAGCAGTTTAACCGGACTACGCTATGGCTACACCTTC.

J is TRBJ1-5 and V is TRBV30; D not resolved. V shed 0 bases and J shed 2 bases, with 8 bases lying between them. CDR3 length equals 14 residues. The V gene's germline CDR1 is GTSNPN and CDR2 SVGIG (reference sequence). In DNA, the CDR3 is TGTGCCTGGAGTGTAGGTGAGGGCAATCAGCCCCAGCATTTT. Its translation is CAWSVGEGNQPQHF.

The chain employs TRBV6-5 and TRBJ1-2, with D perhaps matching TRBD1 (6 bases). This CDR3 has 14 amino acids. CDR1 MNHEY and CDR2 SVGAGI come from the germline V gene. Trimming stripped 6 bases from V and 4 bases from J, with 15 bases between. CDR3 coding DNA: TGTGCCAGCAGCCCCCGACAGGCAGCCTATGGCTACACCTTC. It encodes CASSPRQAAYGYTF.

The rearrangement uses TRBV15 and TRBJ2-7; TRBD1 is a possible D gene (7 bases). V dropped 6 bases and J dropped 1 base, with 16 bases sitting between them. The CDR3 runs to 15 residues. Per the germline V gene, CDR1 is LNHNV and CDR2 is YYDKDF (reference sequence). The CDR3: CATSQTGRISYEQYF. The DNA for the CDR3 is TGTGCCACCAGTCAGACAGGGAGGATTTCCTACGAGCAGTACTTC.

A single count supports this clone. The chain has TRBV3-1 (or the pseudogene TRBV3-2) and TRBJ2-3, with D maybe TRBD1 (5 bases). This CDR3 region has 15 residues. From germline, CDR1 is LGHDT and CDR2 YNNKEL (reference sequence). Trimming removed 1 base at V and 3 bases at J, with 11 bases between. The CDR3 is CASSQVRRGTDTQYF. The CDR3 nucleotides read TGTGCCAGCAGCCAAGTGCGTAGGGGTACAGATACGCAGTATTTT.

This clone was seen only once. The rearrangement joins TRBV27 to TRBJ1-6; D may be TRBD1 (6 bases). V was clipped by 4 bases and J by 9 bases, with 16 bases between them. The CDR3 is 15 amino acids. Germline V gives CDR1 MNHEY, CDR2 SMNVEV (reference sequence). CDR3 in amino acids: CASSSGSSRGSPLHF. CDR3 DNA sequence: TGTGCCAGCAGTTCGGGATCTTCCAGGGGTTCACCCCTCCACTTT.

CDR3 in amino acids: CASSLGQSSSYEQYF. The CDR3 DNA reads TGTGCCAGCAGCCTCGGACAATCGAGCTCCTACGAGCAGTACTTC. The chain links TRBV3-1 (or the pseudogene TRBV3-2) to TRBJ2-7; weak D call: TRBD1 (5 bases). Trimming left V 4 bases short and J 0 bases short, with 13 bases between. The CDR3 extends over 15 amino acids. The germline V gene has CDR1 LGHDT and CDR2 YNNKEL (reference sequence).

The rearrangement joins TRBV29-1 to TRBJ1-1; possible D gene TRBD1, 6 bases. This CDR3 has 12 residues. The V end lost 8 bases, the J end lost 5 bases, and 15 bases lay between the germline ends. Per germline, CDR1 SQVTM and CDR2 ANQGSEA. The CDR3 coding sequence is TGCAGCTCGTCGTCACAGGGTACTGAAGCTTTCTTT. Protein sequence: CSSSSQGTEAFF.

The J gene is TRBJ2-1, the V gene TRBV24-1; tentative D call: TRBD2 (5 bases). This CDR3 has 15 residues. Trimming took 6 bases from V and 0 from J, leaving 11 bases between them. The V gene's germline CDR1 is KGHDR and CDR2 SFDVKD. CDR3 DNA sequence: TGTGCCACCAGTTCACGGCGGGTCTCCTACAATGAGCAGTTCTTC. Translation gives CATSSRRVSYNEQFF.

The chain has TRBV6-2 or TRBV6-3 and TRBJ2-7; D call uncertain. Germline V gene sequence: CDR1 MNHEY, CDR2 SVGEGT. The CDR3 covers 15 residues. Trimming pared 0 bases from V and 2 bases from J, leaving 11 bases between. Here the CDR3 reads CASSYSLRPTYEQYF. The DNA for the CDR3 is TGTGCCAGCAGTTACTCGTTGAGGCCGACCTACGAGCAGTACTTC.

The chain joins TRBV6-1 to TRBJ1-2; 7 bases align to TRBD1. The CDR3 length is 14 residues. With 1 base clipped from V and 6 bases from J, the junction kept 5 bases outside the gene matches. Germline values: CDR1 MNHNS, CDR2 SASEGT. The CDR3 bases are TGTGCCAGCAGTGAAGAAACAGGGGCCGATGGCTACACCTTC. It codes for CASSEETGADGYTF.

This clone has only one observation. The chain links TRBV2 to TRBJ1-4; D uncertain. Trimming took off 3 bases at V and 0 bases at J, with 11 bases between the two ends. From germline, CDR1 is SNHLY and CDR2 FYNNEI. The CDR3 has 16 amino acids. The CDR3 spells CASSDPLDATNEKLFF. The CDR3 region has the DNA TGTGCCAGCAGTGACCCTCTAGACGCAACTAATGAAAAACTGTTTTTT. Based on the CDR3 plus reference TRBV2 and TRBJ1-4, the full variable domain is EPEVTQTPSHQVTQMGQEVILRCVPISNHLYFYWYRQILGQKVEFLVSFYNNEISEKSEIFDDQFSVERPDGSNFTLKIRSTKLEDSAMYFCASSDPLDATNEKLFFGSGTQLSVL.

The CDR3 here is CASNRQGENTEAFF. CDR3 DNA sequence: TGTGCCAGCAACCGACAGGGTGAGAACACTGAAGCTTTCTTT. The chain has TRBV9 and TRBJ1-1; 7 bases match TRBD1. Germline-derived CDR1 and CDR2 are SGDLS and YYNGEE. V gave up 6 bases and J gave up 1 base; unmatched junction bases: 6. The CDR3 extends over 14 amino acids.